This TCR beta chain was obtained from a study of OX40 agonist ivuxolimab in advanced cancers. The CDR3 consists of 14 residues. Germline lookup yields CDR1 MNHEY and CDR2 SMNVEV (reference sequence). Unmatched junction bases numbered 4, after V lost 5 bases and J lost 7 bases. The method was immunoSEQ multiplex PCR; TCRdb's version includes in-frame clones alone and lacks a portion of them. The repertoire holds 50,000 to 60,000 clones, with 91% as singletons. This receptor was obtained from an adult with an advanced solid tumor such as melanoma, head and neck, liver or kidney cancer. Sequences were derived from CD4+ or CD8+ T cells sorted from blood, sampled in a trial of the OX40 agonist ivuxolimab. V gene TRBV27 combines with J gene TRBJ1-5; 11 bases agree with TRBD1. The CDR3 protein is CASSPWTGGQPQHF. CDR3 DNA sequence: TGTGCCAGCAGTCCCTGGACAGGGGGCCAGCCCCAGCATTTT.